This TCR beta chain was recovered during a study of T cell responses to AZD1222 COVID-19 vaccine. Study results and limitations: Repertoires were obtained only post-peak T cell response. Compared with day 0, the breadth and depth of the Spike-specific TCR repertoire rose significantly after two doses of AZD1222. In a largely white British group with more females than males, clonal diversity was possibly underestimated. Close to half of spike-specific TCRs reportedly recognize unmutated variant regions.

Trimming pared 7 bases from V and 2 bases from J, leaving 14 bases between. CDR3 length equals 14 residues. Germline V CDR1 and CDR2: SGHAT, FQNNGV. This clone was counted a single time. What it binds is not known. Profiling relied on immunoSEQ multiplex PCR, and the TCRdb table lists in-frame clones only, not all of them. In the table there are 150,000 to 200,000 clones, approximately 90% of which are singletons. This receptor was identified in an adult who received the AZD1222 COVID-19 vaccine. The genes are TRBV11-2 and TRBJ1-2; D unresolved. The sequences come from peripheral blood, collected 28 days after the second AZD1222 dose. CDR3 bases: TGTGCCAGCACCCCTTCGGACGGAAACTATGGCTACACCTTC. Residues: CASTPSDGNYGYTF.